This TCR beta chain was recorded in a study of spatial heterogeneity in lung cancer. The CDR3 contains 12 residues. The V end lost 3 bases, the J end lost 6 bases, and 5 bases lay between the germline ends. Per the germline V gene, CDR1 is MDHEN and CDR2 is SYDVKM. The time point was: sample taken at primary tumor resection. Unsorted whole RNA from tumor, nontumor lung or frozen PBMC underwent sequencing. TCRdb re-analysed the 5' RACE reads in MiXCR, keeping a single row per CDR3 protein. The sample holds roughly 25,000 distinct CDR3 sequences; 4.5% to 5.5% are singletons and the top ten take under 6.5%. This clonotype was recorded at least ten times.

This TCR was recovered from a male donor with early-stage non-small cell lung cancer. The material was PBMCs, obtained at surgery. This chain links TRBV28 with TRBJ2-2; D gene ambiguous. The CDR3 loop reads CASSFLPGELFF. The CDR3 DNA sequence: TGTGCCAGCAGTTTCTTGCCCGGGGAGCTGTTTTTT.